This T cell receptor (beta chain) was obtained from a study of cytomegalovirus exposure and HLA in healthy donors. Study at large: A later analysis reported the 90 to 150 validation repertoires used the same platform as the roughly 700 first-cohort repertoires.

TCRdb's table, derived via immunoSEQ multiplex PCR, lists solely in-frame clones and lacks some. The sample holds some 340,000 clones, around 87% seen once. CDR3 length equals 16 residues. Germline V lookup: CDR1 SGHTA, CDR2 FQGTGA. Trimming cost V 6 bases and J 0 bases, with 17 bases left between them. With regard to this clone: Its specificity is unknown.

Study results and limitations: Across donors, most TCRs were seen rarely, yet some public ones were widespread. Reportedly, diagnosis of cytomegalovirus status by the classifier showed high specificity and sensitivity. Researchers counted 150 to 200 TCR beta chains as cytomegalovirus-associated.

V gene TRBV7-3 combines with J gene TRBJ2-5; D is unclear. The receptor was derived from a woman aged 30 to 39 in good health and CMV-seropositive. Source material: PBMCs. CDR3 loop: CASRDEVFDYQETQYF. In DNA form, the CDR3 reads TGTGCCAGCAGGGACGAGGTATTCGACTACCAAGAGACCCAGTACTTC.